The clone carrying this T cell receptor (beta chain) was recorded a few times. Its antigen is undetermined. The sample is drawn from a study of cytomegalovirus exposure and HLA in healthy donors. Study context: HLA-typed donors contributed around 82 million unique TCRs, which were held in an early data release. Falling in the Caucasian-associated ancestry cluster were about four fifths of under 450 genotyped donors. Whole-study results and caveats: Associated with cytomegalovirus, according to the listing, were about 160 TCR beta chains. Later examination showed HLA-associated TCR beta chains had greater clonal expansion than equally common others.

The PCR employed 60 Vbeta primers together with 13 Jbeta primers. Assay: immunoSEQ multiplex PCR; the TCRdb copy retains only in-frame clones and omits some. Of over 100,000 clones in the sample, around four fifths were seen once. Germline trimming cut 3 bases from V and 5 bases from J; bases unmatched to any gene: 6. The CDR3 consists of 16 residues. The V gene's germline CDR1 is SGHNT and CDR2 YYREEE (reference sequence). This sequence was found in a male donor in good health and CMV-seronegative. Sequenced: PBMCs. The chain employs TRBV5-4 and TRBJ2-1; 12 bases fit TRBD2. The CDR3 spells CASSSLAGGPNNEQFF. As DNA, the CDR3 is TGTGCCAGCAGCTCTCTAGCGGGAGGGCCCAACAATGAGCAGTTCTTC.